The clone carrying this T cell receptor beta chain was seen many times. Its antigen is still unknown. CDR1 and CDR2 from the germline V gene are SGHRS and YFSETQ. V was trimmed by 3 bases and J by 4 bases, leaving 13 bases between them. The CDR3 sequence is 15 residues long. This sample was included in a study of T cells in Graves' hyperthyroidism and ophthalmopathy. General study points: Ophthalmopathy prediction by the model preceded onset by a median roughly 6 months. Clonotypes that were expanded in thyroid above 0.001 mostly appeared in blood too.

The investigators amplified TCR beta CDR3 regions from RNA transcripts. Carried out on the TCR CDR3, a first-round RT-PCR used the HTBI primer set. TCRdb re-called the multiplex PCR reads with MiXCR, one entry per CDR3 protein. The data hold some 350,000 distinct CDR3 sequences, with 15% to 20% observed a single time. Aged 18 to 65, the patients had hyperthyroidism that was newly diagnosed and had lasted under 2 months. The receptor was derived from a woman under 30 with Graves' hyperthyroidism. V and J are TRBV5-1 and TRBJ2-2; D is possibly TRBD1 (5 bases). The sequenced sample consisted of blood. The CDR3 DNA sequence: TGCGCCAGCAGCTCCGGACATACGCCCACCGGGGAGCTGTTTTTT. Translation gives CASSSGHTPTGELFF. The whole variable domain, remainder taken from reference TRBV5-1 and TRBJ2-2, is KAGVTQTPRYLIKTRGQQVTLSCSPISGHRSVSWYQQTPGQGLQFLFEYFSETQRNKGNFPGRFSGRQFSNSRSEMNVSTLELGDSALYLCASSSGHTPTGELFFGEGSRLTVL.